This T cell receptor beta chain was identified during a study of T cell responses to AZD1222 COVID-19 vaccine (dated by TCRdb to 2020 to 2023). For the study in its entirety: AZD1222 recipients whose second dose came at about 4 weeks and those whose second dose came at about 12 weeks were combined into one group, since spike-specific TCR depth and breadth did not differ between the two schedules. A total of about 230 trial participants underwent TCR sequencing, of whom some 210 received two doses of AZD1222 and around 26 received two doses of the MenACWY control vaccine. Enrollment into the trials was organized by age into subgroups of 18-55, 56-69 and 70-plus years, and those subgroups contained about 160, 30 and 59 TCR-sequenced participants, respectively. Study-level results and caveats: In the small 56-69-year group, the increase in depth fell short of significance, most likely because of low power. The vaccine-associated CD4 TCRs covered the entire spike protein, and the dominant responses fell in regions 160-218 and 743-854. After two AZD1222 doses, spike-specific TCR breadth and depth were significantly higher than at day 0 and than in MenACWY recipients. Conclusions about previously exposed vaccinees are limited, since just six or seven AZD1222 recipients were seropositive for SARS-CoV-2 at baseline. Most participants were white British and females outnumbered males, and the authors suggested that clonal diversity may have been underestimated. Epitopes outside the regions mutated in the B.1.351 and B.1.1.7 variants were reportedly recognized by nearly half of the unique spike-specific TCRs. Because no day 14 peak-response samples were available, the repertoires could be characterized only after the peak T cell response.

V is cut by 1 base and J by 0 bases, and the space between the germline ends is 10 bases. Taken from cysteine to phenylalanine, the CDR3 has 16 residues. The sequence is cut down to CDR3 DNA, 48 bases in frame from base 1. CDR1 and CDR2 are read off the germline V gene as SGHAT and FQNNGV. Regarding this clone: The antigen it recognizes is unknown. Base qualities are not recorded, but no much larger clone differs from it by a single base.

The sample's time point, from its label and the paper: baseline before first vaccination. The vaccinee samples were drawn from two UK trials, COV001 and COV002, one of which was a single-blind randomized controlled phase 2/3 trial testing AZD1222 (ChAdOx1 nCoV-19) in healthy adults. For TCRbeta chain sequencing, PBMC samples from trial participants were taken at day 0 and at day 28 after the second dose. The CDR3 regions of human TCRbeta chains were subjected to immunosequencing. The study's own analysis went as follows. TCRs in the repertoires were compared against a reference library of SARS-CoV-2-specific TCRs that had been generated with the MIRA antigen-specificity platform. Breadth was defined as the fraction of unique TCRs that were SARS-CoV-2-associated, and depth was defined as the fraction of total T cells that were SARS-CoV-2-associated. Using the MIRA data, each spike-specific TCR was assigned both to the spike region to which the TCR was reactive and to a CD4 or CD8 class. Log10-transformed breadth and depth values were compared by one-way ANOVA with Sidak's multiple comparisons tests. Held by TCRdb, this immuneACCESS table contains in-frame sequences only and omits some clones. Under half of the omission traces to an unresolved V gene where checked; the cause of the rest is unknown. The V and J calls and clone size come from that table; D and trimming were worked out from the DNA. A total of 200,000 or so clones appear in this sample, approximately 94% of them only once. The top ten clones comprise approximately 9.6% of the sample.

Here the sequenced sample was peripheral blood, taken on day 0 of AZD1222 vaccination. The receptor was derived from an adult in good health. The rearrangement joined TRBV11-2 to TRBJ1-3, with no reliable assignment of the D segment. Here the CDR3 is given as CASSLAPADSGNTIYF. The nucleotides read TGTGCCAGCAGCTTAGCCCCAGCAGACTCTGGAAACACCATATATTTT.